One and the same sample provided the 6 T cell receptor beta chains below, sequenced in a study of shared clonotypes between healthy human individuals. Naive CD8 cells lacked CD45RO, underwent positive selection for CCR7 and left out terminally differentiated effector memory CD45RA+ cells. Measured with immunoSEQ multiplex PCR; TCRdb has only the in-frame clones, and not every one. The sample holds about 2.1 million clones, approximately 92% seen once. Sequencing was performed on naive CD8+ T cells from PBMCs. These receptors all stem from a man aged 18 to 35 in good health. Some clones in this sample may be carry-over from other donors' samples.

The V and J genes are TRBV4-2 and TRBJ1-2; D unresolved. V gave up 0 bases and J gave up 8 bases, with 16 bases separating them. The CDR3 contains 15 residues. Per germline, CDR1 LGHNA and CDR2 YNFKEQ. The CDR3 nucleotides are TGTGCCAGCAGCCAAGACCCGGAAGGGAAATCGGGCTACACCTTC. Its protein product is CASSQDPEGKSGYTF.

The V gene is TRBV27, the J gene TRBJ2-3, with D unclear. Germline V gives CDR1 MNHEY, CDR2 SMNVEV (reference sequence). The germline V and J ends were trimmed by 6 bases and 1 base, with 17 bases remaining between them. The CDR3 covers 16 residues. The chain's CDR3 is CASRQFGGPGTDTQYF. DNA of the CDR3: TGTGCCAGCAGGCAGTTCGGCGGCCCCGGCACAGATACGCAGTATTTT.

Only one count was recorded for this clone. V usage is TRBV2 and J usage is TRBJ1-2, with a tentative D call TRBD1 (6 bases). This CDR3 has 16 residues. From germline, CDR1 is SNHLY and CDR2 FYNNEI. Deletions cut 0 bases from V and 4 bases from J, with 15 bases between. In DNA form, the CDR3 reads TGTGCCAGCAGTGAAGCCCGCAACAGGGACCCCTATGGCTACACCTTC. Encoded protein: CASSEARNRDPYGYTF.

This chain joins TRBV9 and TRBJ2-5, with 9 positions matching TRBD1. Germline V gene data show CDR1 as SGDLS and CDR2 as YYNGEE. This CDR3 region has 15 residues. The J segment lost 7 bases and the V segment lost 3 bases, leaving 10 bases of the junction unmatched. Here the CDR3 reads CASSGTGRQGGTQYF. The CDR3 nucleotides read TGTGCCAGCAGCGGGACAGGGCGACAGGGGGGGACCCAGTACTTC.

The V gene is TRBV5-6, the J gene TRBJ2-6; perhaps TRBD1 as D (6 bases). Trimming took off 2 bases at V and 2 bases at J, with 14 bases between the two ends. The CDR3 consists of 17 residues. Germline V CDR1 and CDR2: SGHDT, YYEEEE. CDR3 DNA: TGTGCCAGCAGCTTCCCTGACGCAGGGGCTGGGGCCAACGTCCTGACTTTC. It yields the protein CASSFPDAGAGANVLTF.

This chain links TRBV30 with TRBJ1-1; possible D gene TRBD1, 5 bases. V was shortened by 2 bases and J by 1 base, with 8 bases between the two germline ends. Germline V gene lookup returns CDR1 GTSNPN and CDR2 SVGIG (reference sequence). This CDR3 is 13 amino acids long. This chain's CDR3 is CAWSLTGNTEAFF. The CDR3 nucleotides are TGTGCCTGGAGTTTAACAGGGAACACTGAAGCTTTCTTT.